The rows below give T cell receptor beta chains drawn from one sample of a study of blood T cell repertoires in COVID-19. This table comes from immunoSEQ multiplex PCR, and its TCRdb copy is limited to in-frame clones, with some not included. Found here are approximately 490,000 clones, around 90% of them singletons; the top ten hold under 0.85%. Sequences were obtained from PBMCs or T cells enriched from blood (not recorded which). The source of these receptors is a woman aged 18-29 years who had recovered from COVID-19. CDR3s include the opening cysteine and the closing phenylalanine or tryptophan. The order of the fields is J gene, D gene, clone size, V gene, CDR3 protein, CDR3 DNA. A D gene is named only where the DNA matches it firmly. Size is stated for part of the rows, as once, few or many counts, or as a class when the clone is expanded.

TRBJ2-1,-,-,TRBV30,CAWSPGDALAYNEQFF,TGTGCCTGGAGTCCGGGGGACGCGTTGGCGTACAATGAGCAGTTCTTC
TRBJ1-2,-,-,TRBV30,CAWSVLRGRGYTF,TGTGCCTGGAGTGTACTAAGGGGTCGGGGCTACACCTTC
TRBJ2-7,-,-,TRBV12-5,CASGLFRDSYSYEQYF,TGTGCTAGTGGTTTGTTCCGGGACTCTTATTCCTACGAGCAGTACTTC
TRBJ2-7,-,-,TRBV29-1,CTVGDTYEQYF,TGTACCGTAGGGGACACCTACGAGCAGTACTTC
TRBJ2-5,TRBD1,-,TRBV7-8,CASSLALRDRDRGQETQYF,TGTGCCAGCAGCTTAGCGCTTAGGGACCGGGACAGGGGACAAGAGACCCAGTACTTC
TRBJ2-2,TRBD1,-,TRBV5-1,CASSSGTGATGELFF,TGCGCCAGCAGCTCCGGGACAGGCGCCACCGGGGAGCTGTTTTTT
TRBJ1-3,-,-,TRBV25-1,CASSESKGEPDTIYF,TGTGCCAGCAGTGAATCAAAGGGGGAACCGGACACCATATATTTT
TRBJ1-2,TRBD1,few,TRBV19,CASSIPDRGNYGYTF,TGTGCCAGTAGTATACCCGACAGGGGGAACTATGGCTACACCTTC
TRBJ1-3,TRBD1,few,TRBV30,CAYSGTGGGNTIYF,TGTGCCTATTCCGGGACAGGGGGAGGAAACACCATATATTTT
TRBJ1-1,TRBD1,-,TRBV30,CAWRWDRGTEAFF,TGTGCCTGGAGATGGGACAGGGGCACTGAAGCTTTCTTT
TRBJ2-5,-,-,TRBV15,CAIQPGYQETQYF,TGTGCCATCCAGCCAGGGTATCAAGAGACCCAGTACTTC
TRBJ2-3,-,-,TRBV4-1,CASSPFPGRTDTQYF,TGCGCCAGCAGCCCTTTTCCGGGGAGGACAGATACGCAGTATTTT
TRBJ2-2,-,-,TRBV19,CASIRGDDTGELFF,TGTGCCAGTATAAGAGGTGACGACACCGGGGAGCTGTTTTTT
TRBJ2-6,-,-,TRBV19,CASSPRQGGAWGANVLTF,TGTGCCAGTAGTCCCCGCCAGGGGGGCGCTTGGGGGGCCAACGTCCTGACTTTC
TRBJ2-1,-,-,TRBV5-4,CASSPPVRPYNEQFF,TGTGCCAGCAGCCCCCCGGTGCGCCCCTACAATGAGCAGTTCTTC
TRBJ2-3,-,-,TRBV20-1,CSASGDSPYTQYF,TGCAGTGCTAGTGGGGACTCCCCTTATACGCAGTATTTT
TRBJ1-2,-,once,TRBV2,CASRTPGSGTDYGYTF,TGTGCCAGCAGAACGCCGGGGTCAGGAACGGACTATGGCTACACCTTC
TRBJ1-1,-,-,TRBV19,CASRLRQAITTEAFF,TGTGCCAGTAGACTTCGACAGGCTATAACTACTGAAGCTTTCTTT
TRBJ1-5,TRBD1,-,TRBV7-8,CASSLEQGAQPQHF,TGTGCCAGCAGCTTAGAGCAGGGGGCCCAGCCCCAGCATTTT
TRBJ1-3,TRBD1,-,TRBV14,CASSLVRDRAIPNTIYF,TGTGCCAGCAGCCTCGTCCGGGACAGGGCCATTCCAAACACCATATATTTT
TRBJ2-1,TRBD2,-,TRBV6-5,CASSRGGGFEQFF,TGTGCCAGCAGTCGGGGCGGGGGGTTTGAGCAGTTCTTC
TRBJ2-5,-,-,TRBV3-1/TRBV3-2,CASSLQATRGETQYF,TGTGCCAGCAGCCTTCAGGCGACCCGGGGGGAGACCCAGTACTTC
TRBJ1-6,-,-,TRBV19,CASSITGLETYSPLHF,TGTGCCAGTAGTATAACCGGCCTGGAGACCTATTCACCCCTCCACTTT
TRBJ1-2,-,-,TRBV6-5,CASSYSGAGFYGYTF,TGTGCCAGCAGTTACAGTGGGGCCGGTTTCTATGGCTACACCTTC
TRBJ1-1,TRBD1,-,TRBV5-1,CASSLEGSGQGIPFF,TGCGCCAGCAGCTTGGAAGGTTCGGGACAGGGCATTCCTTTCTTT
TRBJ1-1,TRBD1,-,TRBV2,CASSGQELTEAFF,TGTGCCAGCTCCGGACAGGAATTAACTGAAGCTTTCTTT
TRBJ1-4,TRBD1,-,TRBV28,CASSSPPGTGEEKLFF,TGTGCCAGCAGTTCCCCCCCAGGGACAGGGGAGGAAAAACTGTTTTTT
TRBJ1-1,TRBD1,-,TRBV5-1,CASSTTGGVTEAFF,TGCGCCAGCAGCACGACAGGGGGCGTAACTGAAGCTTTCTTT
TRBJ2-3,TRBD2,-,TRBV5-4,CASSLEAGVTDTQYF,TGTGCCAGCAGCTTGGAAGCGGGGGTCACAGATACGCAGTATTTT
TRBJ2-7,-,-,TRBV9,CASSVVGGEQYF,TGTGCCAGCAGCGTAGTAGGGGGCGAGCAGTACTTC
TRBJ2-1,TRBD2,-,TRBV6-4,CASSALPGLAGGNEQFF,TGTGCCAGCAGTGCTCTCCCGGGACTAGCGGGGGGCAATGAGCAGTTCTTC
TRBJ2-7,-,once,TRBV5-5,CASSIRTAREQYF,TGTGCCAGCAGCATAAGGACAGCCCGCGAGCAGTACTTC
TRBJ2-3,-,-,TRBV27,CASSLTGLTSTDTQYF,TGTGCCAGCAGTTTAACGGGACTTACTAGCACAGATACGCAGTATTTT
TRBJ1-6,-,few,TRBV6-1,CASSELIDGGSNSPLHF,TGTGCCAGCAGTGAATTGATAGATGGAGGGAGTAATTCACCCCTCCACTTT
TRBJ1-5,-,-,TRBV9,CASSRGAVSNQPQHF,TGTGCCAGCAGCCGGGGGGCAGTTAGCAATCAGCCCCAGCATTTT